These T cell receptor beta chains were read from a single sample in a study of T cells in Graves' hyperthyroidism and ophthalmopathy. TCRdb re-derived calls from the multiplex PCR reads in MiXCR, one entry per CDR3 protein. The sample lists 620,000 or so distinct CDR3 sequences; roughly 14% were seen once. Specimen: blood. These receptors all stem from a woman between 45 and 60 years old with Graves' ophthalmopathy. CDR3s include the opening cysteine and the closing phenylalanine or tryptophan. The D gene is left open where the match is weak. The size field is filled for only some rows; it gives once, few, many or a size class.

CDR3nt: TGTGCCAGCAGCTTAGGGGGGGGCACCGAGCAGTTCTTC; CDR3aa: CASSLGGGTEQFF; j_gene: TRBJ2-1; v_gene: TRBV7-9; d_gene: NA; abundance: NA; len: 13
CDR3nt: TGTGCCACCAGCAGAGGCAGTCGATATAGCAATCAGCCCCAGCATTTT; CDR3aa: CATSRGSRYSNQPQHF; j_gene: TRBJ1-5; v_gene: TRBV15; d_gene: NA; abundance: NA; len: 16
CDR3nt: TGCGCCAGCAGGGTAAGGACAGGGGGCGCGATGGGTTTCGATGAGCAGTTCTTC; CDR3aa: CASRVRTGGAMGFDEQFF; j_gene: TRBJ2-1; v_gene: TRBV5-1; d_gene: TRBD1; abundance: many; len: 18
CDR3nt: TGTGCCAGTAGTGTGACCGGGACAGCCTCGGAGCAGTACTTC; CDR3aa: CASSVTGTASEQYF; j_gene: TRBJ2-7; v_gene: TRBV19; d_gene: TRBD1; abundance: many; len: 14
CDR3nt: TGTGCCAGCTCAGAGACAGGCTCTGGAAACACCATATATTTT; CDR3aa: CASSETGSGNTIYF; j_gene: TRBJ1-3; v_gene: TRBV18; d_gene: NA; abundance: many; len: 14
CDR3nt: TGCAGTGCTAGTGCTCTAGTCCCGGGACAGACACCGAACACCGGGGAGCTGTTTTTT; CDR3aa: CSASALVPGQTPNTGELFF; j_gene: TRBJ2-2; v_gene: TRBV20-1; d_gene: TRBD1; abundance: NA; len: 19
CDR3nt: TGTGCCAGCAGCTTAATCCCCCCAGCCTACGAGCAGTACTTC; CDR3aa: CASSLIPPAYEQYF; j_gene: TRBJ2-7; v_gene: TRBV7-9; d_gene: NA; abundance: NA; len: 14
CDR3nt: TGTGCCTGGAGGGGAGCAACAGTCACTGGGGCCAACGTCCTGACTTTC; CDR3aa: CAWRGATVTGANVLTF; j_gene: TRBJ2-6; v_gene: TRBV30; d_gene: NA; abundance: NA; len: 16
CDR3nt: TGTGCCAGCAGTTACTCCGGACTAGCGGGAGGCCCAGATACGCAGTATTTT; CDR3aa: CASSYSGLAGGPDTQYF; j_gene: TRBJ2-3; v_gene: TRBV6-6; d_gene: TRBD2; abundance: many; len: 17
CDR3nt: TGTGCCAGCAGAGAGGGGACTGCCCGACCCTACGAGCAGTACTTC; CDR3aa: CASREGTARPYEQYF; j_gene: TRBJ2-7; v_gene: TRBV6-1; d_gene: NA; abundance: few; len: 15
CDR3nt: TGCGCCACCCAACGGACTAGCGGTTACAATGAGCAGTTCTTC; CDR3aa: CATQRTSGYNEQFF; j_gene: TRBJ2-1; v_gene: TRBV5-1; d_gene: TRBD2; abundance: many; len: 14
CDR3nt: TGTGCCAGCAGCTCACGGGGACTAGCGGGACTGTACAATGAGCAGTTCTTC; CDR3aa: CASSSRGLAGLYNEQFF; j_gene: TRBJ2-1; v_gene: TRBV7-9; d_gene: TRBD2; abundance: many; len: 17
CDR3nt: TGTGCCAGCAGCTTAGTAGGGGTAGCGGGAGGTCTCAACACCGGGGAGCTGTTTTTT; CDR3aa: CASSLVGVAGGLNTGELFF; j_gene: TRBJ2-2; v_gene: TRBV7-2; d_gene: TRBD2; abundance: NA; len: 19
CDR3nt: TGTGCCAGCAGTTTAATCGGACACCCCGCGGACACCGGGGAGCTGTTTTTT; CDR3aa: CASSLIGHPADTGELFF; j_gene: TRBJ2-2; v_gene: TRBV6-9; d_gene: NA; abundance: NA; len: 17
CDR3nt: TGTGCCAGCAGGCCGAGGGGTTTCGGGGCCAACGTCCTGACTTTC; CDR3aa: CASRPRGFGANVLTF; j_gene: TRBJ2-6; v_gene: TRBV27; d_gene: NA; abundance: many; len: 15
CDR3nt: TGTGCCAGCAGTTTCTCGGATGTACACACTGAAGCTTTCTTT; CDR3aa: CASSFSDVHTEAFF; j_gene: TRBJ1-1; v_gene: TRBV27; d_gene: NA; abundance: many; len: 14
CDR3nt: TGTGCCAGTAGTCCCCGACTAGCGGGAGAGGGGGAGCTGTTTTTT; CDR3aa: CASSPRLAGEGELFF; j_gene: TRBJ2-2; v_gene: TRBV19; d_gene: TRBD2; abundance: few; len: 15
CDR3nt: TGTGCCAGCAGTCGATTAGGGATGGGGGGGGGAAGGGGCACTGAAGCTTTCTTT; CDR3aa: CASSRLGMGGGRGTEAFF; j_gene: TRBJ1-1; v_gene: TRBV27; d_gene: NA; abundance: few; len: 18
CDR3nt: TGCGCCAGCAGCTTCGGGACTAGCGGGAGGGCCGGAGAGACCCAGTACTTC; CDR3aa: CASSFGTSGRAGETQYF; j_gene: TRBJ2-5; v_gene: TRBV5-1; d_gene: TRBD2; abundance: NA; len: 17
CDR3nt: TGCGCCAGCAGCTACAGGGTGGGTGAAAAACTGTTTTTT; CDR3aa: CASSYRVGEKLFF; j_gene: TRBJ1-4; v_gene: TRBV5-1; d_gene: NA; abundance: few; len: 13